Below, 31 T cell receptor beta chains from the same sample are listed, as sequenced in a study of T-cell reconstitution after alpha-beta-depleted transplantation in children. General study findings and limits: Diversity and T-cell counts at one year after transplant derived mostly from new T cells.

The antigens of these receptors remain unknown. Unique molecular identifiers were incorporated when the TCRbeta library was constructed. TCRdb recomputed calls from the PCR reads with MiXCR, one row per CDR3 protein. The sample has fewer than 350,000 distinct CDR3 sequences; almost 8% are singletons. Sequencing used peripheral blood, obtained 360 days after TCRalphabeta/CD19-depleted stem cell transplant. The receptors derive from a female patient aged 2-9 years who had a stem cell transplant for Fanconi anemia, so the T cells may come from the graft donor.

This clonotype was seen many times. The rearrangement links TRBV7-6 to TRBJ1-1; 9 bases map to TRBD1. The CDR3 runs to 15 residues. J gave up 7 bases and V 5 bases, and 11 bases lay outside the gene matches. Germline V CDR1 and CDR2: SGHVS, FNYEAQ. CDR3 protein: CASSDPYRGRGEAFF. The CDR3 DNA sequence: TGTGCCAGCAGCGACCCTTACAGGGGGCGCGGTGAAGCTTTCTTT.

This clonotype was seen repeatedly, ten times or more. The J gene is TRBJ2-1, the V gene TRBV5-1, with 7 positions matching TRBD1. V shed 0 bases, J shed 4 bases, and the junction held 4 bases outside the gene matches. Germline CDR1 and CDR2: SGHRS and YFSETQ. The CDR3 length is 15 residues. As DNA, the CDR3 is TGCGCCAGCAGCTTGGAGGGGGCAGAATACAATGAGCAGTTCTTC. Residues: CASSLEGAEYNEQFF.

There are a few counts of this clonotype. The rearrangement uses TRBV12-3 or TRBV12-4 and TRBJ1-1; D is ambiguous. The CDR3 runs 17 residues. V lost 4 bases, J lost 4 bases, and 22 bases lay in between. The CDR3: CASSSQLLNDVGTEAFF. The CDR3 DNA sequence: TGTGCCAGCAGTTCCCAATTACTTAATGATGTAGGCACTGAAGCTTTCTTT.

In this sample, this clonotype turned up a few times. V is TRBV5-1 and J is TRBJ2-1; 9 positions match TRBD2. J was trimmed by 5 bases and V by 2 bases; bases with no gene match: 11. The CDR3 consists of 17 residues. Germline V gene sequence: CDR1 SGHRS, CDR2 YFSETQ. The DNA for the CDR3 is TGCGCCAGCAGCTTAACCCCCGGGACTAGCATGGACAATGAGCAGTTCTTC. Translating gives CASSLTPGTSMDNEQFF.

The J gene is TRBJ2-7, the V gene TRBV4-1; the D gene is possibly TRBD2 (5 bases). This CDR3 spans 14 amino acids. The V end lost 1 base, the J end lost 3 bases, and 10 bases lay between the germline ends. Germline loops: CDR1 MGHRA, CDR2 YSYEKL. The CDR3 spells CASSQVGLFYEQYF. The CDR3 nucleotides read TGCGCCAGCAGCCAAGTCGGACTCTTCTACGAGCAGTACTTC.

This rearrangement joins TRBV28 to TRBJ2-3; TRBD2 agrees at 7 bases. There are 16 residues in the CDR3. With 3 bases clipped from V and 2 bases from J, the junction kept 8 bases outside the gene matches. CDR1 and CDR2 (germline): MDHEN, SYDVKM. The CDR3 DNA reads TGTGCCAGCAGTTTTGGGGGGGGTTGGACCACAGATACGCAGTATTTT. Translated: CASSFGGGWTTDTQYF. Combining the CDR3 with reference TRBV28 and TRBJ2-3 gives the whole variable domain DVKVTQSSRYLVKRTGEKVFLECVQDMDHENMFWYRQDPGLGLRLIYFSYDVKMKEKGDIPEGYSVSREKKERFSLILESASTNQTSMYLCASSFGGGWTTDTQYFGPGTRLTVL.

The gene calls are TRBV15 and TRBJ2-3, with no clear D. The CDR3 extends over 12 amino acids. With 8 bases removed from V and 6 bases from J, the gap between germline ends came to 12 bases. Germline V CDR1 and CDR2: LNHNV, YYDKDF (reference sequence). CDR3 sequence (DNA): TGTGCCACCGCAAGTGGGATGGATACGCAGTATTTT. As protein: CATASGMDTQYF.

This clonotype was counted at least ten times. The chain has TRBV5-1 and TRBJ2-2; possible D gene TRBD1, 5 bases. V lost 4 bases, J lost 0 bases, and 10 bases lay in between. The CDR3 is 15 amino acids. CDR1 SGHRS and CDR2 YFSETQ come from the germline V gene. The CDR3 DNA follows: TGCGCCAGCAGCGCCAGGGTTACGAACACCGGGGAGCTGTTTTTT. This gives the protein CASSARVTNTGELFF.

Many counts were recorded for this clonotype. The DNA of the CDR3 is TGCGCCAGCAGCCCCAGACTAGCGGGAGCTACCACCGGGGAGCTGTTTTTT. Translating gives CASSPRLAGATTGELFF. V usage is TRBV4-1 and J usage is TRBJ2-2, with TRBD2 matching over 12 bases. The V gene end was trimmed by 4 bases and the J gene end by 4 bases; junction bases not matched to a gene: 7. This CDR3 has 17 residues. Germline CDR1 reads MGHRA; CDR2 reads YSYEKL.

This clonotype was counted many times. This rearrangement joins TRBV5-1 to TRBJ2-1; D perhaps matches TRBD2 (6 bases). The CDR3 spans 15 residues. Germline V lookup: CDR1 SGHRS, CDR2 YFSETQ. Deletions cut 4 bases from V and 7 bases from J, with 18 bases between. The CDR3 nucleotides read TGCGCCAGCAGCACCGCGGGGTCGTCAGTGAATGAGCAGTTCTTC. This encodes CASSTAGSSVNEQFF.

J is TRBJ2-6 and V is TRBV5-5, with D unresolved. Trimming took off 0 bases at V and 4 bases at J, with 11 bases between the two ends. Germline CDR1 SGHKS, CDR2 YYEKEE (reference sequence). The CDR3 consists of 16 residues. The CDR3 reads CASSLGPRIGANVLTF. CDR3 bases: TGTGCCAGCAGCTTGGGCCCGCGAATCGGGGCCAACGTCCTGACTTTC.

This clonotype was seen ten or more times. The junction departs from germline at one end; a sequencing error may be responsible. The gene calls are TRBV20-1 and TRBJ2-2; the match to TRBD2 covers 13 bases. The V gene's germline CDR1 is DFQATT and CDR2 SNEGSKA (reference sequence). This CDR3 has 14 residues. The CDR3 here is CSASRGLAGAGPLF. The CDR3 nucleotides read TGCAGTGCTAGTCGCGGACTAGCGGGGGCCGGACCCCTTTTT.

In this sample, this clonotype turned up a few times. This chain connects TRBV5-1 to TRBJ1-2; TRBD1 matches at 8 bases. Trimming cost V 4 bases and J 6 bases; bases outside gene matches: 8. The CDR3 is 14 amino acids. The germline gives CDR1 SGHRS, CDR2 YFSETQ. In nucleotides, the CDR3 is TGCGCCAGCAGCCCAGGGACAGGAGGTAATGGCTACACCTTC. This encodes CASSPGTGGNGYTF.

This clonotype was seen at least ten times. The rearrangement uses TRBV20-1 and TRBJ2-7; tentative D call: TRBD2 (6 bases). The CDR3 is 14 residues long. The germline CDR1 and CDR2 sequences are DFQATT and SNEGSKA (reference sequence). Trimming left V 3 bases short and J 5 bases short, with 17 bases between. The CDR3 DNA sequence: TGCAGTGCTAGCTCTAGCGCTGGTACGAACGAGCAGTACTTC. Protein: CSASSSAGTNEQYF.

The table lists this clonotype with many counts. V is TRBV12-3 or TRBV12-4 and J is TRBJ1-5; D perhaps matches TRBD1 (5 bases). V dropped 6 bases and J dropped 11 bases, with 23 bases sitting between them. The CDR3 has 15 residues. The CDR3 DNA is TGTGCCAGCAGGGAAGGGACCGCCTCTCTCAAGGCCCAGCATTTT. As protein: CASREGTASLKAQHF.

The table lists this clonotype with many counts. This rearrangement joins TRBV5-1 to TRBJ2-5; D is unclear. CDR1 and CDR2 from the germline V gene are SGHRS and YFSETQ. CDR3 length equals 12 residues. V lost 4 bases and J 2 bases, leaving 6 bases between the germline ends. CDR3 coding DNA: TGCGCCAGCAGCGTCCGTCAAGAGACCCAGTACTTC. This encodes CASSVRQETQYF.

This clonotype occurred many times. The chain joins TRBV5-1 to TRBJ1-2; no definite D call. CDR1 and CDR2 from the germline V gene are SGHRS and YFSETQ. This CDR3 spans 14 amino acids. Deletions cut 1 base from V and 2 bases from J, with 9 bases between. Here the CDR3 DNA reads TGCGCCAGCAGCTTGTATGGAGAGAACTATGGCTACACCTTC. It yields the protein CASSLYGENYGYTF.

CDR3 nucleotide sequence: TGTGCCAGCAGTTTTTCCGGGACAGGGTCGTACGAGCAGTTCTTC. The encoded protein is CASSFSGTGSYEQFF. The genes are TRBV28 and TRBJ2-7, with 9 bases matching TRBD1. The DNA end lines up better with TRBJ2-1; the J call may be wrong. This CDR3 spans 15 amino acids. CDR1 is MDHEN, CDR2 SYDVKM, per germline.

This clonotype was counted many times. Written as DNA, the CDR3 is TGTGCCAGCAGTTTAGACAGGTTGGGCGGAGAGACCCAGTACTTC. Its translation: CASSLDRLGGETQYF. The rearrangement uses TRBV12-3 or TRBV12-4 and TRBJ2-5; D might be TRBD1 (5 bases). CDR3 size: 15 residues. The V end was cut by 1 base, the J end by 4 bases, with 13 bases between.

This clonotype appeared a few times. This CDR3 reads CASSLLGASGQPQHF. CDR3 bases: TGTGCCAGCAGTTTACTGGGGGCTTCGGGTCAGCCCCAGCATTTT. The genes are TRBV27 and TRBJ1-5; a possible D gene is TRBD1 (6 bases). Germline CDR1 reads MNHEY; CDR2 reads SMNVEV (reference sequence). V shed 2 bases and J shed 6 bases, with 14 bases lying between them. The CDR3 is made up of 15 amino acids.

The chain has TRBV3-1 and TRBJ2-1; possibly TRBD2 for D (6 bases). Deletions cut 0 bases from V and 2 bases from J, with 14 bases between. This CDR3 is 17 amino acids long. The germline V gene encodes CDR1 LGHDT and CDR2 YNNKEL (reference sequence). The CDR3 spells CASSQEGGSPTYNEQFF. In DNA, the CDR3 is TGTGCCAGCAGCCAAGAGGGGGGTAGCCCAACCTACAATGAGCAGTTCTTC.

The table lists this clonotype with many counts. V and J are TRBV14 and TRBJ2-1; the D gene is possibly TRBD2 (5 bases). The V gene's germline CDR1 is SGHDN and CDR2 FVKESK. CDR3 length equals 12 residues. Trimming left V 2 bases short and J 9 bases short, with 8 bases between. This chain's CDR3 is CASSQLRVEQFF. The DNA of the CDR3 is TGTGCCAGCAGCCAATTGCGGGTTGAGCAGTTCTTC.

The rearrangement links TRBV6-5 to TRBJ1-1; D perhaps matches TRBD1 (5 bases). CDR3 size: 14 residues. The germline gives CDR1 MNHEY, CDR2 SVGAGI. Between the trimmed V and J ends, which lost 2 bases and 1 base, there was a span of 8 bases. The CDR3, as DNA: TGTGCCAGCAGTTACCCAGGGTCGAACACTGAAGCTTTCTTT. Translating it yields CASSYPGSNTEAFF.

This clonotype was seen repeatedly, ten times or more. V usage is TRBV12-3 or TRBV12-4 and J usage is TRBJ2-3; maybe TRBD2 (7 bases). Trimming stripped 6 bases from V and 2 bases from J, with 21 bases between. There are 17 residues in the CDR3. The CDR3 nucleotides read TGTGCCAGCAGGGGGGGGCGACTAGCCTACCTCACAGATACGCAGTATTTT. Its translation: CASRGGRLAYLTDTQYF.

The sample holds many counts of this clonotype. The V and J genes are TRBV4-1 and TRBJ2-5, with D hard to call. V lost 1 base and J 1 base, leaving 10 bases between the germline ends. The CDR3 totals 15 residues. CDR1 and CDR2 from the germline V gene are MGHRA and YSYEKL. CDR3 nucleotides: TGCGCCAGCAGCCAAGTTGGAACAGTCCAAGAGACCCAGTACTTC. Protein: CASSQVGTVQETQYF.

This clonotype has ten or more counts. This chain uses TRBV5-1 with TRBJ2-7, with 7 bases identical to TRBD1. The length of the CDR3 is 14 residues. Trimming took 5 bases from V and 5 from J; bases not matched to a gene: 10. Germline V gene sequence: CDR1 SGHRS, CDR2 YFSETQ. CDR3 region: CASRPILQGNEQYF. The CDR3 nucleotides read TGCGCCAGCAGACCAATCTTACAGGGGAACGAGCAGTACTTC. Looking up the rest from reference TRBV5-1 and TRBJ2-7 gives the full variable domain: KAGVTQTPRYLIKTRGQQVTLSCSPISGHRSVSWYQQTPGQGLQFLFEYFSETQRNKGNFPGRFSGRQFSNSRSEMNVSTLELGDSALYLCASRPILQGNEQYFGPGTRLTVT.

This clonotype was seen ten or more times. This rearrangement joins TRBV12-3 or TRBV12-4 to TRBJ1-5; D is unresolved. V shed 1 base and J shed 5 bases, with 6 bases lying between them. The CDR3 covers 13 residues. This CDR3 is CASSLEGHQPQHF. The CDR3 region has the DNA TGTGCCAGCAGTTTAGAGGGCCATCAGCCCCAGCATTTT.

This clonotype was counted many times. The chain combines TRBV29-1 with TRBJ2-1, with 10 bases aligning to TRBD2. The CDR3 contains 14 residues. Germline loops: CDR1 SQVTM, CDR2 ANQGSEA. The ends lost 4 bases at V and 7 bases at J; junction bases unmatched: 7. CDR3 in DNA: TGCAGCGTTGGAAAGAGACTAGCGGGTAATGAGCAGTTCTTC. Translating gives CSVGKRLAGNEQFF.

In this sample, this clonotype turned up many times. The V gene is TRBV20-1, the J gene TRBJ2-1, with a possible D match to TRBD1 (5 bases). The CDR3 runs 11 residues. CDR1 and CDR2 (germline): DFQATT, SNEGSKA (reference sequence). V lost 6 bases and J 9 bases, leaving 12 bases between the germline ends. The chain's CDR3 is CSARVRGEQFF. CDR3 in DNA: TGCAGTGCCAGGGTCAGAGGTGAGCAGTTCTTC.

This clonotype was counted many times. In DNA form, the CDR3 reads TGTGCCAGCAGTTCAGACAGGGACGAGCAGTACGTC. It codes for CASSSDRDEQYV. The chain combines TRBV28 with TRBJ2-7, with 7 bases lining up with TRBD1. The V and J ends lost 4 bases and 5 bases, in that order; junction bases with no gene match: 2. The V gene's germline CDR1 is MDHEN and CDR2 SYDVKM. The CDR3 has 12 amino acids.

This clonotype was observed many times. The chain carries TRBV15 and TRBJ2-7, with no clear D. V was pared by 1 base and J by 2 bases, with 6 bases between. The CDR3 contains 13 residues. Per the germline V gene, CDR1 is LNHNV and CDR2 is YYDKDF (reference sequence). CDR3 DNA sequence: TGTGCCACCAGCAGAGTCAGCACCTACGAGCAGTACTTC. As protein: CATSRVSTYEQYF.